This record concerns one TCR beta chain sequence. The method was immunoSEQ multiplex PCR; TCRdb's version includes in-frame clones alone and lacks a portion of them. This table holds roughly 87,000 clones, roughly nine tenths found once. The data were obtained in a study of PD-L1 blockade in urothelial cancer. Study background: The study recovered a median of roughly 140,000 T cells per blood sample.

The germline V gene has CDR1 SGHRS and CDR2 YFSETQ. This CDR3 contains 17 residues. The V and J ends lost 0 bases and 1 base respectively, with 15 bases between them. This chain uses TRBV5-1 with TRBJ2-3, with D tentatively TRBD2 (6 bases). The TCR comes from a woman in her sixties or seventies with urothelial cancer. The starting material was PBMCs, obtained around atezolizumab (anti-PD-L1) treatment. The CDR3 sequence: CASSLERGTPRTDTQYF. CDR3 in DNA: TGCGCCAGCAGCTTGGAACGGGGGACCCCCCGCACAGATACGCAGTATTTT.